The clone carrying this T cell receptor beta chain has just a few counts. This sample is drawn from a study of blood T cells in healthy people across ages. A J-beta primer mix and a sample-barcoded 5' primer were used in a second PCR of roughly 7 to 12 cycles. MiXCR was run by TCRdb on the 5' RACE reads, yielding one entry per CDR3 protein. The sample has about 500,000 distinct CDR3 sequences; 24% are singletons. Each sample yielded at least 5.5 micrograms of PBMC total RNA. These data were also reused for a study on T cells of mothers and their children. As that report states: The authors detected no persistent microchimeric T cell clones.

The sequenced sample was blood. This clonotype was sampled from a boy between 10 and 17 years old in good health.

CDR3 bases: TGTGCCAGCAGTGAAGCAGGGCACGAGCAGTACTTC. Translated, it gives CASSEAGHEQYF. The chain combines TRBV2 with TRBJ2-7; D call uncertain. Between the trimmed V and J ends, which lost 0 bases and 5 bases, there was a span of 5 bases. Germline V gene sequence: CDR1 SNHLY, CDR2 FYNNEI. The CDR3 runs to 12 residues.